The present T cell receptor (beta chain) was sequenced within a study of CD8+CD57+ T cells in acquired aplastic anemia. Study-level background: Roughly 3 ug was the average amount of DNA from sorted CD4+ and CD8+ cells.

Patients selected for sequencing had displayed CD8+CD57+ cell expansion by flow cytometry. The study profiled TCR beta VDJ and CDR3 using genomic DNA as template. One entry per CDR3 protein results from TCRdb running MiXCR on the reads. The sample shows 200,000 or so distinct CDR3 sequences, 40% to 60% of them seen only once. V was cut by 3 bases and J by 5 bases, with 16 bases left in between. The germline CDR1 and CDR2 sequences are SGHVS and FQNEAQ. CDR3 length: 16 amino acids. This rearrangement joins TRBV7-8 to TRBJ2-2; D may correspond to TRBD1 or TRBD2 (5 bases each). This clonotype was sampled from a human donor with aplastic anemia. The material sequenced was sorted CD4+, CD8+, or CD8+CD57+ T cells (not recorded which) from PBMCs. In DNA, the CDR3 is TGTGCCAGCAGCTTGGGACCGTCGGACGGTACCGGGGAGCTGTTTTTT. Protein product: CASSLGPSDGTGELFF.